A single sample is the source of the 32 T cell receptor beta chains below, sequenced in a study of glioma-infiltrating T cells. The iRepertoire nested amplicon-rescue multiplex PCR amplified TCR alpha and beta CDR3s from RNA. Via MiXCR, TCRdb re-called the multiplex PCR reads, giving one row per CDR3 protein. The profile shows under 200,000 distinct CDR3 sequences, roughly 45% of them singletons. The sample was glioma tissue, nonneoplastic brain tissue, or PBMCs (not recorded which). These receptors were obtained from a human donor with low-grade glioma or glioblastoma, undergoing nonglioma brain surgery, or in good health (not recorded which).

This clonotype was observed many times. V is TRBV15 and J is TRBJ2-5; 8 bases match TRBD1. CDR3 length: 15 amino acids. V lost 5 bases to trimming and J lost 3 bases; unmatched junction nucleotides: 8. From germline, CDR1 is LNHNV and CDR2 YYDKDF (reference sequence). CDR3 residues: CATSPWTGLEETQYF. In nucleotides, the CDR3 is TGTGCCACCAGCCCCTGGACAGGGTTGGAAGAGACCCAGTACTTC. Full variable domain (missing parts from reference TRBV15 and TRBJ2-5): DAMVIQNPRYQVTQFGKPVTLSCSQTLNHNVMYWYQQKSSQAPKLLFHYYDKDFNNEADTPDNFQSRRPNTSFCFLDIRSPGLGDTAMYLCATSPWTGLEETQYFGPGTRLLVL.

The table lists this clonotype with many counts. J is TRBJ2-3 and V is TRBV29-1, with D unclear. This CDR3 contains 12 residues. The V gene's germline CDR1 is SQVTM and CDR2 ANQGSEA. The V end was cut by 3 bases, the J end by 6 bases, with 10 bases between. CDR3: CSVEVVSDTQYF. In DNA form, the CDR3 reads TGCAGCGTTGAGGTGGTTTCGGATACGCAGTATTTT.

As concerns this clonotype: It may be a read error: a sequence one base away is much more abundant. This sequence joins TRBV27 and TRBJ2-1, with 11 positions matching TRBD2. The CDR3 is made up of 15 amino acids. Per germline, CDR1 MNHEY and CDR2 SMNVEV (reference sequence). Losses at the gene ends were 6 bases for V and 14 bases for J; bases not matched to a gene: 15. CDR3 bases: TGTGCCAGCAGCCTAATTAGCGGGAGGGCCGTTAGCGAGTTCTTC. It is translated as CASSLISGRAVSEFF.

This clonotype turned up a few times. The V call is TRBV12-3 or TRBV12-4, the J call TRBJ1-2; D gene unclear. V was cut by 0 bases and J by 5 bases, with 7 bases left in between. This CDR3 has 13 amino acids. This CDR3 reads CASSLALSYGYTF. The DNA for the CDR3 is TGTGCCAGCAGTTTAGCGCTGTCATATGGCTACACCTTC.

The V and J genes are TRBV5-1 and TRBJ2-3, with D possibly being TRBD1 (6 bases). This CDR3 region has 17 residues. CDR1 is SGHRS and CDR2 is YFSETQ in the germline V gene. V was trimmed by 0 bases and J by 8 bases, leaving 22 bases between them. The CDR3 loop is CASSLGFQTLGGVTQYF. Here the CDR3 DNA reads TGCGCCAGCAGCTTGGGCTTTCAGACTTTAGGGGGAGTTACGCAGTATTTT.

There are a few counts of this clonotype. The chain uses TRBV7-9 and TRBJ1-1; D gene uncertain. The germline gives CDR1 SEHNR, CDR2 FQNEAQ (reference sequence). CDR3 length: 14 residues. Trimming took off 1 base at V and 10 bases at J, with 16 bases between the two ends. CDR3: CASSLGGPERGAFF. CDR3 bases: TGTGCCAGCAGCTTAGGAGGTCCCGAGCGCGGAGCTTTCTTT.

The V call is TRBV19, the J call TRBJ2-1; 8 positions agree with TRBD2. V was pared by 5 bases and J by 4 bases, with 7 bases of the junction left unmatched. The CDR3 spans 15 residues. CDR1 is LNHDA, CDR2 SQIVND, per germline (reference sequence). CDR3 in DNA: TGTGCCAGTAGTCCCCGCAGCGGGAGATACAATGAGCAGTTCTTC. Encoded protein: CASSPRSGRYNEQFF.

The chain carries TRBV4-2 and TRBJ2-3; the D is unclear. In germline, CDR1 is LGHNA, CDR2 YNFKEQ. V was trimmed by 0 bases and J by 6 bases, leaving 13 bases between them. This CDR3 comprises 15 residues. The CDR3 sequence: CASSQEGSPKDTQYF. The CDR3 DNA sequence: TGTGCCAGCAGCCAAGAGGGGTCTCCCAAGGATACGCAGTATTTT.

This clonotype was counted many times. This chain connects TRBV20-1 to TRBJ1-5, with D perhaps TRBD1 (5 bases). Trimming removed 5 bases at V and 4 bases at J, with 15 bases between. The CDR3 contains 14 residues. The germline V gene has CDR1 DFQATT and CDR2 SNEGSKA (reference sequence). The CDR3 protein is CSALGTGLNQPQHF. The CDR3 nucleotides are TGCAGTGCTTTAGGGACGGGACTGAATCAGCCCCAGCATTTT.

The chain is built from TRBV2 and TRBJ2-3, with 8 bases lining up with TRBD1. The CDR3 covers 14 residues. The V and J ends lost 10 bases and 3 bases, in that order; junction bases with no gene match: 9. Germline CDR1 and CDR2: SNHLY and FYNNEI. The CDR3 DNA reads as TGTGCCACTTCGCAGGGGGCTCGGACAGATACGCAGTATTTT. This gives the protein CATSQGARTDTQYF.

This clonotype was seen just once. The CDR3 does not close with the conserved phenylalanine or tryptophan, likely indicating a read error. This chain connects TRBV11-1 to TRBJ1-2; maybe TRBD1 (5 bases). The CDR3 length is 11 residues. CDR1 is SGHAT and CDR2 is FQDESV in the germline V gene (reference sequence). V lost 9 bases and J lost 6, with 11 bases in between. The DNA for the CDR3 is TGTGCCAGAGCTACCAGGGATGGCTACACCTTA. It translates to CARATRDGYTL.

A word on this clonotype: Just one base apart from a much larger clone, this may be a read error. The CDR3 region has the DNA TGTGCCAGCTCACCACGAGGGACCGACGAGAAGTACTTC. As protein: CASSPRGTDEKYF. The rearrangement links TRBV18 to TRBJ2-7, with D perhaps TRBD1 or TRBD2 (5 bases each). Germline V gene sequence: CDR1 KGHSH, CDR2 LQKENI. The length of the CDR3 is 13 residues.

On this clonotype: One base away lies a much larger clone, so this may be a sequencing read error. J is TRBJ2-7 and V is TRBV20-1; possible D gene TRBD2, 5 bases. The germline V and J ends were trimmed by 6 bases and 0 bases, with 18 bases remaining between them. This CDR3 region has 15 residues. CDR1 and CDR2 from the germline V gene are DFQATT and SNEGSKA (reference sequence). The CDR3 loop is CSAISTEGDSYEQYF. The CDR3 DNA is TGCAGTGCAATTTCCACAGAGGGAGACTCCTACGAGCAGTACTTC.

The table lists this clonotype with a few counts. The CDR3 region has the DNA TGTGCCAGCAGCCCCACGGGATTCGCTGGAGAGACCCAGTACTTC. It yields the protein CASSPTGFAGETQYF. The genes are TRBV7-2 and TRBJ2-5, with D tentatively TRBD2 (5 bases). V was cut by 5 bases and J by 4 bases, with 17 bases left in between. The germline V gene has CDR1 SGHTA and CDR2 FQGNSA. The CDR3 has 15 amino acids.

With respect to this clonotype: One end of the junction is discordant with germline, which a read error may explain. The rearrangement joins TRBV28 to TRBJ2-3, with unresolved D. This CDR3 is built from 13 residues. From germline, CDR1 is MDHEN and CDR2 SYDVKM. CDR3: CASSARTTDKQYF. CDR3 DNA sequence: TGTGCCAGCAGTGCCAGGACCACAGATAAGCAGTATTTT. Supplemented by reference TRBV28 and TRBJ2-3, the full variable domain reads DVKVTQSSRYLVKRTGEKVFLECVQDMDHENMFWYRQDPGLGLRLIYFSYDVKMKEKGDIPEGYSVSREKKERFSLILESASTNQTSMYLCASSARTTDKQYFGPGTRLTVL.

On this clonotype itself: At one boundary the junction diverges from the germline segment, which might be a read error. This rearrangement joins TRBV3-1 to TRBJ1-1, with TRBD1 matching 8 bases. Germline CDR1 reads LGHDT; CDR2 reads YNNKEL (reference sequence). CDR3 length: 14 amino acids. The CDR3 loop reads CAGSQQGGTTEASF. CDR3 in DNA: TGTGCCGGCAGCCAACAGGGGGGGACCACTGAAGCTTCCTTT.

This clonotype was detected many times. The V and J genes are TRBV19 and TRBJ2-7, with TRBD2 identical over 12 bases. This CDR3 is built from 14 residues. V trimming: 9 bases; J trimming: 2 bases; junction bases outside the gene matches: 5. Germline assignment: CDR1 LNHDA and CDR2 SQIVND (reference sequence). The CDR3: CASSGLAGTYEQYF. The CDR3 nucleotides read TGTGCCAGCAGCGGACTAGCGGGAACCTACGAGCAGTACTTC.

This clonotype has more than one count but fewer than ten. This chain joins TRBV2 and TRBJ2-7, with a weak D call TRBD2 (5 bases). The length of the CDR3 is 14 residues. Germline V lookup: CDR1 SNHLY, CDR2 FYNNEI. Trimming removed 3 bases from V and 0 bases from J, with 9 bases in between. CDR3 region: CASSDVGSSYEQYF. The CDR3 DNA is TGTGCCAGCAGTGACGTTGGGAGCTCCTACGAGCAGTACTTC.

Comments on this clonotype: The junction and the germline gene differ at one end; a read error may be behind it. The CDR3 loop reads CASSQSTGAFNPPLHF. CDR3 nucleotide sequence: TGCGCCAGCAGCCAATCGACAGGGGCGTTTAATCCACCCCTCCACTTT. The chain employs TRBV4-1 and TRBJ1-6; 8 bases line up with TRBD1. CDR1 is MGHRA and CDR2 is YSYEKL in the germline V gene. CDR3 length: 16 residues.

Regarding this clonotype: This may be a read error: a much more frequent sequence differs by one nucleotide. The chain is built from TRBV7-9 and TRBJ2-1; 10 bases map to TRBD2. This CDR3 region has 17 residues. The V gene end was trimmed by 4 bases and the J gene end by 6 bases; junction bases not matched to a gene: 12. Germline V gives CDR1 SEHNR, CDR2 FQNEAQ (reference sequence). The CDR3 region is CASSSSGLAGVVNEQFF. The CDR3 nucleotides read TGTGCCAGCAGCTCTTCGGGCCTAGCGGGAGTGGTCAATGAGCAGTTCTTC.

V is TRBV20-1 and J is TRBJ2-1; 7 nucleotides agree with TRBD2. Germline V CDR1 and CDR2: DFQATT, SNEGSKA (reference sequence). The CDR3 runs 15 residues. The V gene end was trimmed by 6 bases and the J gene end by 0 bases; junction bases not matched to a gene: 8. The CDR3 DNA reads as TGCAGTGCCTCTCCCAGCGGGGTCTCCTACAATGAGCAGTTCTTC. Residues: CSASPSGVSYNEQFF.

Worth noting for this clonotype: A much larger clone lies one base from this, so it may be a read error. The chain has TRBV3-1 and TRBJ2-7; 7 bases are a match to TRBD2. The CDR3 spans 12 residues. The V gene's germline CDR1 is LGHDT and CDR2 YNNKEL (reference sequence). The junction had 5 bases not matched to a gene; V was cut back by 7 bases and J by 5 bases. The DNA for the CDR3 is TGTGCCAGCAATATGGGAGGGGACGAGCAGTACTTC. It is translated as CASNMGGDEQYF.

As concerns this clonotype: Being one base from a much bigger clone, this may be a read error. V usage is TRBV5-1 and J usage is TRBJ1-1; D gene ambiguous. The CDR3 sequence is 11 residues long. The germline V and J ends were trimmed by 3 bases and 3 bases, with 3 bases remaining between them. Germline V gives CDR1 SGHRS, CDR2 YFSETQ. CDR3 nucleotides: TGCGCCAGCAGCTATGACACTGAAGCTTTCTTT. Translation gives CASSYDTEAFF.

This clonotype was counted at least ten times. The chain links TRBV7-9 to TRBJ2-1; 11 bases match TRBD2. V shed 5 bases, J shed 6 bases, and the junction held 9 bases outside the gene matches. This CDR3 has 16 residues. Germline CDR1 is SEHNR and CDR2 is FQNEAQ (reference sequence). Here the CDR3 DNA reads TGTGCCAGCAGCGATCCACTAGCGGGAGCTAGCAATGAGCAGTTCTTC. Translating it yields CASSDPLAGASNEQFF. The full variable domain, in which reference TRBV7-9 and TRBJ2-1 provide the parts outside the CDR3, is DTGVSQNPRHKITKRGQNVTFRCDPISEHNRLYWYRQTLGQGPEFLTYFQNEAQLEKSRLLSDRFSAERPKGSFSTLEIQRTEQGDSAMYLCASSDPLAGASNEQFFGPGTRLTVL.

The V and J genes are TRBV20-1 and TRBJ2-7; 9 bases fit TRBD2. The junction had 15 bases not matched to a gene; V was cut back by 6 bases and J by 3 bases. Germline-derived CDR1 and CDR2 are DFQATT and SNEGSKA (reference sequence). The CDR3 is 16 residues long. The CDR3 bases are TGCAGTGCAAGCCCGGGTATGCTAGCGGGAAGCTACGAGCAGTACTTC. Its translation is CSASPGMLAGSYEQYF.

The V gene is TRBV6-5, the J gene TRBJ2-1, with 7 bases fitting TRBD2. V shed 2 bases, J shed 0 bases, and the junction held 4 bases outside the gene matches. The CDR3 sequence is 16 residues long. CDR1 is MNHEY and CDR2 is SVGAGI in the germline V gene. Here the CDR3 reads CASSYSGGGSYNEQFF. CDR3 nucleotides: TGTGCCAGCAGTTACAGTGGGGGGGGCTCCTACAATGAGCAGTTCTTC.

This chain connects TRBV12-3 or TRBV12-4 to TRBJ1-5; D remains unclear. This CDR3 has 14 residues. Trimming cost V 3 bases and J 7 bases, with 13 bases left between them. The CDR3 spells CASSLSGAGQPQHF. The CDR3 DNA follows: TGTGCCAGCAGTTTGTCGGGTGCAGGACAGCCCCAGCATTTT.

V usage is TRBV29-1 and J usage is TRBJ2-3, with 9 nucleotides matching TRBD1. Germline-derived CDR1 and CDR2 are SQVTM and ANQGSEA. Trimming took 3 bases from V and 4 from J; bases not matched to a gene: 11. This CDR3 has 16 amino acids. The CDR3 DNA reads TGCAGCGTTGATGGTCGGACAGGGGTATCCGCAGATACGCAGTATTTT. It translates to CSVDGRTGVSADTQYF.

Concerning this clonotype: A much larger clone lies a single base off, so this may be a read error. The J gene is TRBJ1-2, the V gene TRBV28; D not certain. The CDR3 is 12 amino acids. The germline V and J ends were trimmed by 2 bases and 10 bases, with 11 bases remaining between them. Germline CDR1 is MDHEN and CDR2 is SYDVKM. CDR3 amino acids: CASSLRETIYTF. For the CDR3, the DNA is TGTGCCAGCAGTTTACGGGAGACCATCTACACCTTC.

This chain uses TRBV2 with TRBJ2-1; 9 bases fit TRBD2. The CDR3 is 14 amino acids. After removal of 6 bases from V and 8 bases from J, the junction contained 8 bases not matched to a gene. CDR1 and CDR2 (germline): SNHLY, FYNNEI. CDR3 residues: CASRIRLAAYEQFF. DNA for the CDR3: TGTGCCAGCAGAATCCGACTAGCGGCCTATGAGCAGTTCTTC.

With respect to this clonotype: An end of the junction does not agree with germline; a read error may underlie this. J is TRBJ2-7 and V is TRBV5-1, with D uncertain. The CDR3 contains 12 residues. The V gene's germline CDR1 is SGHRS and CDR2 YFSETQ. Here the CDR3 reads CDSSLGSYEQYF. The CDR3 region has the DNA TGCGACAGCAGCTTGGGTTCCTACGAGCAGTACTTC.

The chain combines TRBV9 with TRBJ2-1; D is undetermined. CDR1 and CDR2 from the germline V gene are SGDLS and YYNGEE. The CDR3 is made up of 16 amino acids. Trimming took 0 bases from V and 8 from J, leaving 18 bases between them. CDR3 nucleotide sequence: TGTGCCAGCAGCGTAGCTTTTCGGAGCACTCAGGATGAGCAGTTCTTC. Amino acids: CASSVAFRSTQDEQFF.